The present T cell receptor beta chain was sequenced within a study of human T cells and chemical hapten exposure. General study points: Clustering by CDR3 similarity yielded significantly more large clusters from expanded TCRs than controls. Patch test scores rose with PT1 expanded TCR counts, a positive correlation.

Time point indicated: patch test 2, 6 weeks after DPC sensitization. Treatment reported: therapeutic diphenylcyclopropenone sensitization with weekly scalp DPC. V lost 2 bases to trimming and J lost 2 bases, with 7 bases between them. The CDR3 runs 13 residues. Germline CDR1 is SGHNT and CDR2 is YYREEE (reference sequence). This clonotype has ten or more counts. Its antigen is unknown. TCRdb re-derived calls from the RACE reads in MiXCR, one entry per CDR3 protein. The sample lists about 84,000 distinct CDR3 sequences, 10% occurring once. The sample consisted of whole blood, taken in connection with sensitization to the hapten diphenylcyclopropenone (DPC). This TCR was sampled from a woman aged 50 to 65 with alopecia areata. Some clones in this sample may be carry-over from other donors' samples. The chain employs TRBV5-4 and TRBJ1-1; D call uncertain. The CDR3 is CASSFSQNTEAFF. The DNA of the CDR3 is TGTGCCAGCAGCTTTTCACAAAACACTGAAGCTTTCTTT.